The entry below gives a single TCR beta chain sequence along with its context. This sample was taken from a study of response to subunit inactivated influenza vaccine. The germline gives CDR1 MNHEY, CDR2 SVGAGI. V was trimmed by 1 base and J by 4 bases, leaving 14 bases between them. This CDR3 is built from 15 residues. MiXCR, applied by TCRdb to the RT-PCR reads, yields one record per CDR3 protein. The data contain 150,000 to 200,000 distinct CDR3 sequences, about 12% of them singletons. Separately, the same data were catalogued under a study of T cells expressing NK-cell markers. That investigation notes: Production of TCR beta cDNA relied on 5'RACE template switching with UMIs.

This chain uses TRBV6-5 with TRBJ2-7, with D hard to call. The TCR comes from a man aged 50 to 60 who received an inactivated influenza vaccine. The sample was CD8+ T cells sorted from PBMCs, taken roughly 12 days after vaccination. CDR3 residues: CASSYYPTSIYEQYF. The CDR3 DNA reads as TGTGCCAGCAGTTACTATCCCACTTCAATATACGAGCAGTACTTC.